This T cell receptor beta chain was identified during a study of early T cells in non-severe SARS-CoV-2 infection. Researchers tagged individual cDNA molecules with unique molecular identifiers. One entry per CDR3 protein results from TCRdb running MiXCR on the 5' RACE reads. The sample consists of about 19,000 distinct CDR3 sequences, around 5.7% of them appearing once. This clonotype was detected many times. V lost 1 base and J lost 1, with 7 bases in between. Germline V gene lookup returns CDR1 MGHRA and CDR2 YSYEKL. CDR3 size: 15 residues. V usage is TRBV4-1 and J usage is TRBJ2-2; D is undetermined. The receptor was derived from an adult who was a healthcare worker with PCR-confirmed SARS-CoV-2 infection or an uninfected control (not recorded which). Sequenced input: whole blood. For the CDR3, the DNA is TGCGCCAGCAGCCAAGTTTCAAAGAACACCGGGGAGCTGTTTTTT. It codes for CASSQVSKNTGELFF.